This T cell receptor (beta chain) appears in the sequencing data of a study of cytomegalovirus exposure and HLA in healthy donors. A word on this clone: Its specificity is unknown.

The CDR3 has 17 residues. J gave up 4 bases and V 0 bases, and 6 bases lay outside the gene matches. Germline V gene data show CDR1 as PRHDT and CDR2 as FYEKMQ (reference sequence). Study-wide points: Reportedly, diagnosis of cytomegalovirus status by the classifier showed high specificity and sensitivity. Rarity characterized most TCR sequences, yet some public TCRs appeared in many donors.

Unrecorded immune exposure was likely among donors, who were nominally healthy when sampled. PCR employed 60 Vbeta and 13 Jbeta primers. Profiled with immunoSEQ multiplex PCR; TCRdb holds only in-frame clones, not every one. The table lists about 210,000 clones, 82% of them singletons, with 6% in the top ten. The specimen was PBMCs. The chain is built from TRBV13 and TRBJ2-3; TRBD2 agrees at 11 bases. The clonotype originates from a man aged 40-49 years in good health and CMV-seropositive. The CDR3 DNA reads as TGTGCCAGCAGCTTAGGACTAGCGGGAGAGGGGCCAGATACGCAGTATTTT. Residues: CASSLGLAGEGPDTQYF.